The T cell receptor beta chain under discussion was sequenced for a study of blood T cells in healthy people across ages. Regarding the study as a whole: Compared with aged donors, long-lived donors showed fewer expanded clones, suggesting selection.

The CDR3 totals 16 residues. Trimming pared 5 bases from V and 4 bases from J, leaving 21 bases between. Germline V gene sequence: CDR1 MNHEY, CDR2 SVGEGT. This clonotype has more than one count but fewer than ten. No antigen is known for it. Together with a sample-barcoded 5' primer, a J-beta primer mix was included in a second PCR lasting about 7 to 11 cycles. Each TCR beta cDNA got a 12-nucleotide random molecular identifier. TCRdb reprocessed the 5' RACE reads via MiXCR and lists one record per CDR3 protein. The table has some 1.8 million distinct CDR3 sequences, 39% seen once; the top ten hold about 23%.

Sequenced sample: blood. This clonotype was sampled from a human donor in good health. This chain joins TRBV6-2 or TRBV6-3 and TRBJ2-7, with D possibly being TRBD2 (5 bases). The CDR3 DNA reads as TGTGCCAGCAGTCCCTCACCTAGCAGTTACGATTACGAGCAGTACTTC. Its translation: CASSPSPSSYDYEQYF.